One sample yielded the 14 T cell receptor beta chains listed below, sequenced in a study of long-term antiretroviral therapy in people with HIV (dated by TCRdb to the early 2020s). Sequencing of the TRB variable region was done with the immunoSEQ hsTCRB v3.0 assay at survey level resolution. The table comes from immuneACCESS by way of TCRdb, which keeps in-frame sequences with V and J called. Part of the clones is missing from these tables; in studies checked, under half for an unresolved V gene and the rest for unknown reasons. The sample table holds about 48,000 clones, of which around four fifths were seen once. Together, the top ten hold 2.5% to 3.5% of the sample. The specimen was unsorted PBMCs, collected 0.8 years after starting antiretroviral therapy. These receptors all stem from a young woman with HIV.

The chain carries TRBV15 and TRBJ1-5; 8 bases are a match to TRBD1. The CDR3 sequence is 17 residues long. Trimming removed 5 bases from V and 1 base from J; junction bases left unmatched: 10. The germline V gene has CDR1 LNHNV and CDR2 YYDKDF (reference sequence). CDR3 loop: CATSERTGFLSNQPQHF. The CDR3 nucleotides read TGTGCCACCAGCGAGCGGACAGGGTTTCTAAGCAATCAGCCCCAGCATTTT.

This clone was picked up a small number of times. The chain has TRBV4-3 and TRBJ2-2; 10 bases are a match to TRBD2. This CDR3 spans 19 amino acids. Germline-derived CDR1 and CDR2 are LGHNA and YSLEER. J gave up 3 bases and V 1 base, and 11 bases lay outside the gene matches. For the CDR3, the DNA is TGCGCCAGCAGCCAAGGAGAGGCTAGCGGGAGACTCGACACCGGGGAGCTGTTTTTT. Protein product: CASSQGEASGRLDTGELFF.

In DNA, the CDR3 is TGTGCCAGCAGCCCGACGAGCGGTCAGGGCCGGGGGGAAGCTTTCTTT. This translates into CASSPTSGQGRGEAFF. V is TRBV7-9 and J is TRBJ1-1, with D possibly TRBD1 on 5 matching bases. Germline V gives CDR1 SEHNR, CDR2 FQNEAQ (reference sequence). Trimming removed 5 bases at V and 8 bases at J, with 24 bases between. This CDR3 comprises 16 residues.

This clone has a single count. This sequence joins TRBV6-6 and TRBJ1-1, with D possibly matching TRBD1 (5 bases). CDR1 is MNHNY, CDR2 SVGAGI, per germline (reference sequence). CDR3 length: 13 amino acids. The ends were cut back, 6 bases at V and 6 bases at J, with 14 bases in the middle. CDR3 protein: CASSPREVAEAFF. The CDR3 DNA reads TGTGCCAGCAGCCCCAGGGAGGTCGCTGAAGCTTTCTTT.

This rearrangement joins TRBV19 to TRBJ2-1; possibly TRBD1 for D (6 bases). This CDR3 has 14 residues. Trimming shortened V by 3 bases and J by 10 bases, and 16 bases separated the two germline ends. CDR1 and CDR2 from the germline V gene are LNHDA and SQIVND (reference sequence). The CDR3 loop is CASSIGQLASEQFF. For the CDR3, the DNA is TGTGCCAGTAGTATCGGACAGTTGGCATCGGAGCAGTTCTTC.

The chain carries TRBV7-9 and TRBJ2-3, with TRBD2 identical over 11 bases. This CDR3 is built from 14 residues. Germline trimming cut 3 bases from V and 8 bases from J; bases unmatched to any gene: 4. The V gene's germline CDR1 is SEHNR and CDR2 FQNEAQ (reference sequence). In DNA, the CDR3 is TGTGCCAGCAGCTTGGCCGGGACTAGCGGTACGCAGTATTTT. Its translation is CASSLAGTSGTQYF.

The chain recombines TRBV5-5 with TRBJ1-3, with a possible D match to TRBD1 (5 bases). The CDR3 runs to 15 residues. The V end was cut by 3 bases, the J end by 0 bases, with 10 bases between. Germline V gives CDR1 SGHKS, CDR2 YYEKEE (reference sequence). The CDR3: CASSSRGGSGNTIYF. CDR3 in DNA: TGTGCCAGCAGCTCCCGGGGCGGCTCTGGAAACACCATATATTTT.

V and J are TRBV7-9 and TRBJ1-5; D is ambiguous. V was shortened by 0 bases and J by 10 bases, with 19 bases between the two germline ends. CDR3 length: 16 residues. Per the germline V gene, CDR1 is SEHNR and CDR2 is FQNEAQ (reference sequence). The DNA for the CDR3 is TGTGCCAGCAGCTTAGCCCGGGGTGCCGGATTCTATCCCCAGCATTTT. Translated, it gives CASSLARGAGFYPQHF. Using reference TRBV7-9 and TRBJ1-5 for the parts outside the CDR3, the full variable domain is DTGVSQNPRHKITKRGQNVTFRCDPISEHNRLYWYRQTLGQGPEFLTYFQNEAQLEKSRLLSDRFSAERPKGSFSTLEIQRTEQGDSAMYLCASSLARGAGFYPQHFGDGTRLSIL.

This chain links TRBV7-3 with TRBJ2-7; TRBD2 agrees at 9 bases. This CDR3 contains 17 residues. J was trimmed by 5 bases and V by 10 bases; bases with no gene match: 21. The germline CDR1 and CDR2 sequences are SGHTA and FQGTGA. CDR3 loop: CATKTGLLAGARDEQYF. The CDR3 nucleotides are TGTGCCACCAAGACAGGGCTCTTAGCGGGAGCTCGGGACGAGCAGTACTTC.

The chain has TRBV28 and TRBJ2-3, with 12 bases aligning to TRBD2. V lost 2 bases, J lost 3 bases, and 3 bases stayed unmatched. Germline V lookup: CDR1 MDHEN, CDR2 SYDVKM. The CDR3 totals 16 residues. The CDR3 nucleotides read TGTGCCAGCAGTTTAAGGCTAGCGGGAGGGACAGATACGCAGTATTTT. Its translation: CASSLRLAGGTDTQYF.

The chain links TRBV11-2 to TRBJ2-2, with D hard to call. Trimming stripped 4 bases from V and 1 base from J, with 16 bases between. The germline V gene encodes CDR1 SGHAT and CDR2 FQNNGV. The CDR3 extends over 17 amino acids. In DNA form, the CDR3 reads TGTGCCAGCAGCTACACCAGACGCATATTGAACACCGGGGAGCTGTTTTTT. It specifies CASSYTRRILNTGELFF.

V is TRBV7-9 and J is TRBJ2-7, with 8 bases that match TRBD2. Per the germline V gene, CDR1 is SEHNR and CDR2 is FQNEAQ (reference sequence). V lost 2 bases and J lost 7; bases outside the gene matches: 10. The CDR3 contains 15 residues. The CDR3 DNA follows: TGTGCCAGCAGCTTACTGCCGGCCATAGCGGGAGAGCAGTACTTC. As protein: CASSLLPAIAGEQYF.

The rearrangement uses TRBV10-3 and TRBJ2-1, with 12 bases lining up with TRBD2. The ends lost 4 bases at V and 4 bases at J; junction bases unmatched: 8. Per germline, CDR1 ENHRY and CDR2 SYGVKD. The CDR3 loop spans 17 amino acids. CDR3 sequence: CAISGRVLAGGYNEQFF. Here the CDR3 DNA reads TGTGCCATCAGTGGGCGGGTACTAGCGGGAGGATACAATGAGCAGTTCTTC.

The chain links TRBV28 to TRBJ1-2; D perhaps matches TRBD1 (5 bases). V gave up 7 bases and J gave up 8 bases, with 17 bases separating them. The length of the CDR3 is 13 residues. Germline V CDR1 and CDR2: MDHEN, SYDVKM. DNA for the CDR3: TGTGCCAGCACCCAACGGCGGGGGAGCGGCTACACCTTC. This encodes CASTQRRGSGYTF.